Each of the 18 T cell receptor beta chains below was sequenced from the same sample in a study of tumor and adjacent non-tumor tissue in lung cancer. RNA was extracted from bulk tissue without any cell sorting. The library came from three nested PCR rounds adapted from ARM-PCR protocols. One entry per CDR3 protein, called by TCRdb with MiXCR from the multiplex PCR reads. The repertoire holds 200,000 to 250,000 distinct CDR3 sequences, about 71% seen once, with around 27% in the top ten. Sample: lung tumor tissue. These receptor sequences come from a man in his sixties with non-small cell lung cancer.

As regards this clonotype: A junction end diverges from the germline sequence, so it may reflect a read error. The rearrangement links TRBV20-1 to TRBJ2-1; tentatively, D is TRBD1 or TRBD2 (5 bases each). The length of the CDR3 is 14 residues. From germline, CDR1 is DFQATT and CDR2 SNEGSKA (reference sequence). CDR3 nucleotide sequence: TGCAGTCCTAGAGGGGATTCCTCCTACTATGAGCAGTTCTTC. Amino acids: CSPRGDSSYYEQFF.

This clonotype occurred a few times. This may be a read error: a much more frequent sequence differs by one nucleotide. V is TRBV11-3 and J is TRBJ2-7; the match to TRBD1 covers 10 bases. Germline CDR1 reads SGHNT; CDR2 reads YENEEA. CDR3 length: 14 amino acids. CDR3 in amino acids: CTSSYRDRGYEQYF. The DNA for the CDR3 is TGTACCAGCAGCTACCGGGACAGGGGCTACGAGCAGTACTTC.

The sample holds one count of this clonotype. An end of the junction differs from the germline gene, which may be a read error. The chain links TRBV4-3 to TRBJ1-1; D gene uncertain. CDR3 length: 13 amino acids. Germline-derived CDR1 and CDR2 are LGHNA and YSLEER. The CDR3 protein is CASSLVENTDAFF. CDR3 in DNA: TGCGCCAGCAGCCTCGTCGAGAACACTGATGCTTTCTTT.

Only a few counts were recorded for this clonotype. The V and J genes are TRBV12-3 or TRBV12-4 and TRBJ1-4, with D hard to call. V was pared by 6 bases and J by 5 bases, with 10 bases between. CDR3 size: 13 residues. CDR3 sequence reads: CASSRGRNEKLFF. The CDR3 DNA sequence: TGTGCCAGCAGCCGCGGACGAAATGAAAAACTGTTTTTT.

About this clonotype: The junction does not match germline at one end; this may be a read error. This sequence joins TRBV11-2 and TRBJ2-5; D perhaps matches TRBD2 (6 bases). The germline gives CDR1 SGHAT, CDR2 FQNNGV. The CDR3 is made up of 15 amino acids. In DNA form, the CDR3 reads TGTGCCAGCAGCCCACACCAGGAGGGGCGTGATACCCAATACTTC. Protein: CASSPHQEGRDTQYF.

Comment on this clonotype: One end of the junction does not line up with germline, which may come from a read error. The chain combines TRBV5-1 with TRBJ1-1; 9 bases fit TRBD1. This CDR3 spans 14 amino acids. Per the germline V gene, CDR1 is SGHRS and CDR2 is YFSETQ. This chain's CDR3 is CASSPGQGGTEAFF. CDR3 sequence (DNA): TGCGCCAGCAGCCCGGGACAGGGCGGGACTGAAGCTTTTTTT.

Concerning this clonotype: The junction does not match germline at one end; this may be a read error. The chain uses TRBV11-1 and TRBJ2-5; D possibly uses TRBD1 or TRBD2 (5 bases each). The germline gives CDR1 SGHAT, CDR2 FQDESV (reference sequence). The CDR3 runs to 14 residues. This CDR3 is CASSLGTDQEAQHF. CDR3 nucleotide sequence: TGTGCCAGCAGCCTCGGGACGGACCAAGAGGCCCAGCACTTC. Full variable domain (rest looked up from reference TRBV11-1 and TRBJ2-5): EAEVAQSPRYKITEKSQAVAFWCDPISGHATLYWYRQILGQGPELLVQFQDESVVDDSQLPKDRFSAERLKGVDSTLKIQPAELGDSAMYLCASSLGTDQEAQHFGPGTRLLVL.

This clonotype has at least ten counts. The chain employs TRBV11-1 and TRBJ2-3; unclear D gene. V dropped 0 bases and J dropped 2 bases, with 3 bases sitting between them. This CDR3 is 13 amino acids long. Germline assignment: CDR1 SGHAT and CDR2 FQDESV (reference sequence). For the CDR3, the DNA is TGTGCCAGCAGCTTAGCAGACACAGATACGCAGTATTTT. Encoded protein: CASSLADTDTQYF. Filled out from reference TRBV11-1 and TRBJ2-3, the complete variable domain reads EAEVAQSPRYKITEKSQAVAFWCDPISGHATLYWYRQILGQGPELLVQFQDESVVDDSQLPKDRFSAERLKGVDSTLKIQPAELGDSAMYLCASSLADTDTQYFGPGTRLTVL.

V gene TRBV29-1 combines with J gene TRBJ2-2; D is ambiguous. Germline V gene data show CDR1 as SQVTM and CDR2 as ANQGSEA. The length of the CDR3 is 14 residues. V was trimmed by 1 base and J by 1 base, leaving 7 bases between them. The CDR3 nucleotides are TGCAGCGTTGAAGCGCAGGTGAACACCGGGGAGCTGTTTTTT. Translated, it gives CSVEAQVNTGELFF.

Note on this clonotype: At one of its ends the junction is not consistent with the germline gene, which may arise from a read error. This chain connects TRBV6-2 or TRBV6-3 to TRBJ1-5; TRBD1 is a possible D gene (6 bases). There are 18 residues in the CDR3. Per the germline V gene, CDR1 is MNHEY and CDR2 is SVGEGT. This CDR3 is CTSSYSRPDSLGNQPQHF. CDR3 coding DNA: TGTACCAGCAGTTACTCAAGGCCGGACAGTCTAGGCAATCAGCCCCAGCATTTT.

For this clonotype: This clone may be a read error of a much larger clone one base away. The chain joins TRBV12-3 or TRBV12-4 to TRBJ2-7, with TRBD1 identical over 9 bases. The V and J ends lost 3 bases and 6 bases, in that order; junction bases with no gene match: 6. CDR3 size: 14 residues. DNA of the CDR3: TGTGCCAGCAGTTTTTCCGACAGGGGGTGCGAGCAGTACTTC. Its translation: CASSFSDRGCEQYF.

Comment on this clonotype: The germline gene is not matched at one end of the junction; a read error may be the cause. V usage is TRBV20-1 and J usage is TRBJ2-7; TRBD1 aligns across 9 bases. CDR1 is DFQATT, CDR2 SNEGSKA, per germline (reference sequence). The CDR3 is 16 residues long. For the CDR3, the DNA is TGCAGTGATAGAGATCTCGGGACAGGGAACTATTACGAGCAGTACTTC. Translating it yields CSDRDLGTGNYYEQYF.

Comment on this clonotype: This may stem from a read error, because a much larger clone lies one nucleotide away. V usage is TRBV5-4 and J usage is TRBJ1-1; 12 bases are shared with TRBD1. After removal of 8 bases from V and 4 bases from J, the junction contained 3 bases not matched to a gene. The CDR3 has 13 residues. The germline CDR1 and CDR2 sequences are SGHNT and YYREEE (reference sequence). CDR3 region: CARGTGGGTEAFF. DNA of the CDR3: TGTGCCAGAGGGACAGGGGGCGGCACTGAAGCTTTCTTT. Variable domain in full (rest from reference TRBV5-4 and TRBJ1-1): ETGVTQSPTHLIKTRGQQVTLRCSSQSGHNTVSWYQQALGQGPQFIFQYYREEENGRGNFPPRFSGLQFPNYSSELNVNALELDDSALYLCARGTGGGTEAFFGQGTRLTVV.

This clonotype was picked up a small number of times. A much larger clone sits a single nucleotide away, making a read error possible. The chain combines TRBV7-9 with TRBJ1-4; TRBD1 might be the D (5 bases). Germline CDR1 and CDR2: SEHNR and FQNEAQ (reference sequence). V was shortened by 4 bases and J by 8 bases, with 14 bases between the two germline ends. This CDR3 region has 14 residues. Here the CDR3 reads CASSSGLGNEKLFF. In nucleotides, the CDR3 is TGTGCCAGCAGCTCGGGACTAGGAAACGAAAAACTGTTTTTT.

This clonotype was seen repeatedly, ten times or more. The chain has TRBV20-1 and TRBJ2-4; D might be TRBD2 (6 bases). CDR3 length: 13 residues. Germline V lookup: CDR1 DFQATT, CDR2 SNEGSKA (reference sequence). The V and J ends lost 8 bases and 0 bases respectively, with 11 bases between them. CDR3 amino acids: CSRSGLAKNIQYF. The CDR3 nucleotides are TGCAGTAGATCGGGACTAGCCAAAAACATTCAGTACTTC.

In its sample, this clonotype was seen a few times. This CDR3 reads CASSPGQGSLELFF. DNA of the CDR3: TGTGCCAGCAGTCCCGGACAGGGTAGCCTGGAACTGTTTTTT. The chain is built from TRBV12-3 or TRBV12-4 and TRBJ1-4, with 8 bases matching TRBD1. This CDR3 spans 14 amino acids. The V segment lost 5 bases and the J segment 12 bases; nucleotides outside the gene matches: 11.

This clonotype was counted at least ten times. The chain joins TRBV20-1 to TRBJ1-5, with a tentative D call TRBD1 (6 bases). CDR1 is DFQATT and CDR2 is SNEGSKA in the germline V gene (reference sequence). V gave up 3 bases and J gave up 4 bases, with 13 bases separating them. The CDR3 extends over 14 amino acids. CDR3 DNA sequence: TGCAGTGCTAGGAGGGGGGCAGAGAATCAGCCCCAGCATTTT. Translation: CSARRGAENQPQHF.

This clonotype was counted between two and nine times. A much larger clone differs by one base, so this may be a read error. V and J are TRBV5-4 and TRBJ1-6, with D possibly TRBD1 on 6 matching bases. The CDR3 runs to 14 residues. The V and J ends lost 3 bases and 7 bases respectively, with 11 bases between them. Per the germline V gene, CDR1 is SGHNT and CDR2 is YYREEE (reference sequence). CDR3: CASSSQGSNSPLHF. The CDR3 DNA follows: TGTGCCAGCAGCTCGCAGGGGTCGAATTCACCCCTCCACTTT.